Below are 30 T cell receptor beta chains sequenced from a single sample in a study of blood T cell repertoires in COVID-19. The repertoire was sequenced with immunoSEQ multiplex PCR; TCRdb's copy has only in-frame clones and lacks some. The repertoire holds 200,000 to 250,000 clones, roughly nine tenths seen once, with roughly a tenth in the top ten. Sample: peripheral blood. The receptors originated from a woman aged 45-59 years with COVID-19, enrolled during active disease.

This clone came up once. The V and J genes are TRBV19 and TRBJ2-2; tentative D call: TRBD1 (6 bases). V lost 4 bases and J 3 bases, leaving 9 bases between the germline ends. The CDR3 runs 14 residues. Per germline, CDR1 LNHDA and CDR2 SQIVND (reference sequence). Here the CDR3 DNA reads TGTGCCAGTAGTACCGGGACATACACCGGGGAGCTGTTTTTT. Amino acid sequence: CASSTGTYTGELFF.

This clone appeared once. The CDR3 coding sequence is TGTGCCAGCAGCCTGAGGGGACACTACTCCTACGAGCAGTACTTC. Translation: CASSLRGHYSYEQYF. The chain recombines TRBV28 with TRBJ2-7; maybe TRBD1 (6 bases). The germline gives CDR1 MDHEN, CDR2 SYDVKM. The CDR3 consists of 15 residues. Trimming took 6 bases from V and 0 from J, leaving 15 bases between them.

The chain carries TRBV11-2 and TRBJ2-7; the D is unclear. The CDR3 covers 15 residues. Trimming pared 0 bases from V and 1 base from J, leaving 10 bases between. Germline CDR1 and CDR2: SGHAT and FQNNGV. Here the CDR3 DNA reads TGTGCCAGCAGCTTAGATTTGCCAGCGTCCTACGAGCAGTACGTC. Amino acid sequence: CASSLDLPASYEQYV.

The chain is built from TRBV6-5 and TRBJ1-5; 9 nucleotides agree with TRBD1. Germline values: CDR1 MNHEY, CDR2 SVGAGI. This CDR3 has 15 amino acids. The ends lost 6 bases at V and 5 bases at J; junction bases unmatched: 8. The CDR3 nucleotides are TGTGCCAGCAGAGGGACAGGGAGGGAAGATCAGCCCCAGCATTTT. This codes for CASRGTGREDQPQHF.

V gene TRBV12-3 or TRBV12-4 combines with J gene TRBJ1-2; D gene uncertain. This CDR3 is 12 amino acids long. The V and J ends lost 8 bases and 5 bases respectively, with 12 bases between them. For the CDR3, the DNA is TGTGCCAGCCAACAGTTTGGATATGGCTACACCTTC. It specifies CASQQFGYGYTF.

The chain couples TRBV2 to TRBJ2-3, with D hard to call. Germline V CDR1 and CDR2: SNHLY, FYNNEI. V was cut by 7 bases and J by 5 bases, with 10 bases left in between. This CDR3 region has 12 residues. The CDR3 protein is CASTIRRDTQYF. CDR3 coding DNA: TGTGCCAGCACCATCCGGAGAGATACGCAGTATTTT.

The CDR3 reads CASSPLPRGGSGELFF. The CDR3 coding sequence is TGTGCCAGCAGCCCACTTCCGCGGGGGGGCTCCGGGGAGCTGTTTTTT. The rearrangement links TRBV11-2 to TRBJ2-2; TRBD2 matches at 9 bases. Trimming took 5 bases from V and 6 from J; bases not matched to a gene: 10. CDR3 size: 16 residues. Germline V gene lookup returns CDR1 SGHAT and CDR2 FQNNGV.

The chain combines TRBV7-2 with TRBJ2-1; 9 nucleotides agree with TRBD1. V dropped 4 bases and J dropped 4; count of bases not matched to a gene: 2. The CDR3 spans 14 residues. The germline gives CDR1 SGHTA, CDR2 FQGNSA. CDR3 loop: CASSWDRAYNEQFF. CDR3 sequence (DNA): TGTGCCAGCAGCTGGGACAGGGCTTACAATGAGCAGTTCTTC.

V gene TRBV5-8 combines with J gene TRBJ1-5; the D gene is possibly TRBD1 (5 bases). The CDR3 loop spans 15 amino acids. Germline-derived CDR1 and CDR2 are SGHTS and YDEGEE. The V end lost 6 bases, the J end lost 7 bases, and 20 bases lay between the germline ends. The CDR3, as DNA: TGTGCCAGCACAGGCAGGGCAAGATACGGCCAGCCCCAGCATTTT. Translating gives CASTGRARYGQPQHF.

The chain combines TRBV18 with TRBJ2-7, with 7 bases that match TRBD1. The V segment lost 6 bases and the J segment 2 bases; nucleotides outside the gene matches: 10. Germline V gene sequence: CDR1 KGHSH, CDR2 LQKENI. This CDR3 spans 15 amino acids. For the CDR3, the DNA is TGTGCCAGCTCCCTTAGACAGGGAGAACCCTACGAGCAGTACTTC. Amino acids: CASSLRQGEPYEQYF.

The J gene is TRBJ2-3, the V gene TRBV11-3, with 7 positions matching TRBD2. This CDR3 comprises 13 residues. V shed 6 bases and J 5 bases; nucleotides not matched to a gene: 5. Germline V gene sequence: CDR1 SGHNT, CDR2 YENEEA. The CDR3 DNA follows: TGTGCCAGCAGTTACGGACTAGGAGATACGCAGTATTTT. Protein: CASSYGLGDTQYF.

This chain joins TRBV10-1 and TRBJ2-3; weak D call: TRBD2 (6 bases). V was pared by 6 bases and J by 1 base, with 20 bases between. Germline V gives CDR1 WNHNN, CDR2 SYGVQD (reference sequence). The CDR3 spans 17 residues. CDR3 region: CASREPLTSCGTDTQYF. Written as DNA, the CDR3 is TGCGCCAGCAGGGAACCTCTTACTAGCTGTGGCACAGATACGCAGTATTTT.

The rearrangement joins TRBV18 to TRBJ2-2; TRBD1 agrees at 7 bases. CDR3 length: 16 residues. Germline lookup yields CDR1 KGHSH and CDR2 LQKENI. V lost 4 bases, J lost 6 bases, and 11 bases stayed unmatched. For the CDR3, the DNA is TGTGCCAGCTCACTTCGACAGGGATCGGTGGCCGGGGAGCTGTTTTTT. Its translation is CASSLRQGSVAGELFF.

V usage is TRBV5-1 and J usage is TRBJ2-1; unclear D gene. Trimming removed 2 bases at V and 8 bases at J, with 17 bases between. The CDR3 extends over 15 amino acids. Germline V gene lookup returns CDR1 SGHRS and CDR2 YFSETQ. Here the CDR3 reads CASSFAPSGGDEQFF. DNA for the CDR3: TGCGCCAGCAGCTTTGCCCCTTCAGGTGGCGATGAGCAGTTCTTC.

This clone was seen once. V is TRBV10-3 and J is TRBJ1-6; D is uncertain. With 3 bases removed from V and 3 bases from J, the gap between germline ends came to 9 bases. The CDR3 has 15 amino acids. Germline-derived CDR1 and CDR2 are ENHRY and SYGVKD. The CDR3 region is CAISDAQYYNSPLHF. DNA of the CDR3: TGTGCCATCAGTGATGCACAGTACTATAATTCACCCCTCCACTTT.

The chain has TRBV15 and TRBJ1-6; D unresolved. This CDR3 spans 15 amino acids. Trimming left V 0 bases short and J 6 bases short, with 9 bases between. Germline values: CDR1 LNHNV, CDR2 YYDKDF (reference sequence). The CDR3 spells CATSRDRLSNSPLHF. The CDR3 coding sequence is TGTGCCACCAGCAGAGACAGGCTCTCTAATTCACCCCTCCACTTT.

The V gene is TRBV6-5, the J gene TRBJ1-4; weak D call: TRBD1 (5 bases). The CDR3 is made up of 14 amino acids. The ends were cut back, 0 bases at V and 8 bases at J, with 10 bases in the middle. Germline lookup yields CDR1 MNHEY and CDR2 SVGAGI. For the CDR3, the DNA is TGTGCCAGCAGTTACTCCGGGGGAGGAGAAAAACTGTTTTTT. Protein product: CASSYSGGGEKLFF.

The gene calls are TRBV11-2 and TRBJ1-5; 9 positions agree with TRBD1. There are 14 residues in the CDR3. Trimming at V came to 5 bases and at J to 9 bases, leaving 8 bases not matched to a gene. Germline CDR1 reads SGHAT; CDR2 reads FQNNGV. CDR3 region: CASSLTGGEGPQHF. Written as DNA, the CDR3 is TGTGCCAGCAGCCTTACAGGGGGCGAAGGGCCCCAGCATTTT.

The chain recombines TRBV24-1 with TRBJ2-2, with D unresolved. The germline V gene has CDR1 KGHDR and CDR2 SFDVKD. The CDR3 spans 13 residues. Trimming removed 9 bases at V and 0 bases at J, with 7 bases between. The CDR3 sequence is CATLSPNTGELFF. In DNA form, the CDR3 reads TGTGCCACCTTAAGCCCGAACACCGGGGAGCTGTTTTTT.

This rearrangement joins TRBV19 to TRBJ1-4, with TRBD1 matching over 8 bases. This CDR3 is 12 amino acids long. Germline CDR1 and CDR2: LNHDA and SQIVND (reference sequence). After removal of 6 bases from V and 7 bases from J, the junction contained 1 base not matched to a gene. The CDR3 DNA reads as TGTGCCAGTAGAACAGGGGGTGAAAAACTGTTTTTT. Translation: CASRTGGEKLFF.

J is TRBJ2-2 and V is TRBV29-1; 8 nucleotides agree with TRBD2. Unmatched junction bases numbered 6, after V lost 5 bases and J lost 4 bases. Per the germline V gene, CDR1 is SQVTM and CDR2 is ANQGSEA. There are 14 residues in the CDR3. CDR3 bases: TGCAGCGTTTTTAGCGGGGCTATCACCGGGGAGCTGTTTTTT. It translates to CSVFSGAITGELFF.

CDR3 DNA: TGCGCCAGCACTCGGACCCTTGAGGGCAATGAGCAGTTCTTC. This encodes CASTRTLEGNEQFF. V usage is TRBV5-1 and J usage is TRBJ2-1; D might be TRBD2 (5 bases). The V end was cut by 6 bases, the J end by 6 bases, with 16 bases between. The germline gives CDR1 SGHRS, CDR2 YFSETQ. The CDR3 runs 14 residues.

This chain uses TRBV15 with TRBJ2-3; no reliable D call. Germline assignment: CDR1 LNHNV and CDR2 YYDKDF (reference sequence). CDR3 length: 13 residues. V was pared by 5 bases and J by 9 bases, with 15 bases between. The CDR3 is CATSVKERGTQYF. CDR3 sequence (DNA): TGTGCCACCAGCGTAAAAGAACGAGGAACGCAGTATTTT.

This clone came up once. This chain connects TRBV30 to TRBJ1-2; TRBD1 is a possible D gene (5 bases). Trimming removed 2 bases at V and 13 bases at J, with 26 bases between. The CDR3 is 15 amino acids. Germline V gene sequence: CDR1 GTSNPN, CDR2 SVGIG (reference sequence). The CDR3 is CAWSTLPGVLPRGTF. As DNA, the CDR3 is TGTGCCTGGAGTACATTACCGGGGGTCCTTCCTAGGGGCACCTTC.

The chain uses TRBV29-1 and TRBJ2-4; weak D call: TRBD1 (7 bases). The CDR3 runs 14 residues. CDR1 SQVTM and CDR2 ANQGSEA come from the germline V gene. Trimming left V 2 bases short and J 7 bases short, with 15 bases between. Here the CDR3 reads CSVELGSGGNIQYF. In DNA form, the CDR3 reads TGCAGCGTTGAACTAGGTTCAGGGGGGAACATTCAGTACTTC. Full variable domain (outside the CDR3, taken from reference TRBV29-1 and TRBJ2-4): SAVISQKPSRDICQRGTSLTIQCQVDSQVTMMFWYRQQPGQSLTLIATANQGSEATYESGFVIDKFPISRPNLTFSTLTVSNMSPEDSSIYLCSVELGSGGNIQYFGAGTRLSVL.

This chain links TRBV5-8 with TRBJ2-2; a possible D gene is TRBD2 (6 bases). The germline gives CDR1 SGHTS, CDR2 YDEGEE. Between the trimmed V and J ends, which lost 4 bases and 3 bases, there was a span of 22 bases. The CDR3 is 18 amino acids. Here the CDR3 DNA reads TGTGCCAGCAGCCTGATGGGGGGAAGCCCCATATACACCGGGGAGCTGTTTTTT. It encodes CASSLMGGSPIYTGELFF.

The V call is TRBV5-1, the J call TRBJ2-3, with TRBD2 matching 7 bases. With 0 bases clipped from V and 5 bases from J, the junction kept 6 bases outside the gene matches. Per germline, CDR1 SGHRS and CDR2 YFSETQ. CDR3 length: 15 amino acids. Here the CDR3 reads CASSLGRGDLDTQYF. DNA of the CDR3: TGCGCCAGCAGCTTGGGACGGGGGGACCTAGATACGCAGTATTTT.

This chain connects TRBV27 to TRBJ1-2; TRBD1 matches at 9 bases. This CDR3 contains 15 residues. Looked up from germline, CDR1 is MNHEY and CDR2 is SMNVEV (reference sequence). Trimming took 5 bases from V and 5 from J; bases not matched to a gene: 9. The CDR3 bases are TGTGCCAGCAGTCTTGGGACAGGGAATGGGTATGGCTACACCTTC. Amino acid sequence: CASSLGTGNGYGYTF.

This rearrangement joins TRBV11-2 to TRBJ2-5; 16 bases align to TRBD2. V lost 5 bases and J lost 4; bases outside the gene matches: 7. Looked up from germline, CDR1 is SGHAT and CDR2 is FQNNGV. There are 17 residues in the CDR3. As DNA, the CDR3 is TGTGCCAGCAGCACCGGGACTAGCGGGGGGGCCGGAGAGACCCAGTACTTC. Protein product: CASSTGTSGGAGETQYF.

The chain is built from TRBV7-2 and TRBJ1-1; D remains unclear. Germline-derived CDR1 and CDR2 are SGHTA and FQGNSA. V was shortened by 5 bases and J by 6 bases, with 16 bases between the two germline ends. CDR3 length: 14 amino acids. Here the CDR3 DNA reads TGTGCCAGCAGCCCAAGAGGGATTGGCGCTGAAGCTTTCTTT. This sequence encodes CASSPRGIGAEAFF.